One and the same sample provided the 20 T cell receptor beta chains below, sequenced in a study of PD-1 blockade in mismatch repair-deficient tumors. Assay: immunoSEQ multiplex PCR; the TCRdb copy retains only in-frame clones and omits some. The sample carries about 51,000 clones, more than 65% recorded once. This specimen was peripheral blood, taken about 20 weeks after starting pembrolizumab. The source of these receptors is an adult with mismatch repair-deficient cancer.

The V call is TRBV6-5, the J call TRBJ2-2; possible D gene TRBD2, 5 bases. The CDR3 loop spans 14 amino acids. The germline V and J ends were trimmed by 2 bases and 6 bases, with 10 bases remaining between them. Germline assignment: CDR1 MNHEY and CDR2 SVGAGI. This CDR3 reads CASSYARVPGELFF. DNA for the CDR3: TGTGCCAGCAGTTACGCGCGGGTACCCGGGGAGCTGTTTTTT.

This rearrangement joins TRBV6-5 to TRBJ2-1; TRBD2 aligns across 9 bases. The CDR3 covers 15 residues. From germline, CDR1 is MNHEY and CDR2 SVGAGI. The junction had 8 bases not matched to a gene; V was cut back by 2 bases and J by 9 bases. CDR3 amino acids: CASSYSWAGGGEQFF. The CDR3 bases are TGTGCCAGCAGTTACAGTTGGGCGGGAGGGGGTGAGCAGTTCTTC.

The chain recombines TRBV2 with TRBJ2-2; possibly TRBD1 for D (6 bases). From germline, CDR1 is SNHLY and CDR2 FYNNEI. This CDR3 region has 13 residues. The V end lost 7 bases, the J end lost 3 bases, and 9 bases lay between the germline ends. CDR3 residues: CASKEGDTGELFF. Written as DNA, the CDR3 is TGTGCCAGCAAAGAGGGGGACACCGGGGAGCTGTTTTTT.

This clone appeared a few times. The chain combines TRBV5-4 with TRBJ2-1; TRBD2 matches 7 bases. The CDR3 runs to 14 residues. The germline V gene has CDR1 SGHNT and CDR2 YYREEE (reference sequence). The V and J ends lost 2 bases and 4 bases, in that order; junction bases with no gene match: 3. DNA for the CDR3: TGTGCCAGCAGCTTAAAACTAGCGTACAATGAGCAGTTCTTC. It is translated as CASSLKLAYNEQFF.

The rearrangement links TRBV12-5 to TRBJ2-2; possible D gene TRBD1, 6 bases. The CDR3 is made up of 18 amino acids. The germline V gene has CDR1 LGHNT and CDR2 FRNRAP. The V end lost 3 bases, the J end lost 2 bases, and 19 bases lay between the germline ends. The CDR3 bases are TGTGCTAGTGGTTTTTCGGCGTTGCAGGGGCGAAACACCGGGGAGCTGTTTTTT. Residues: CASGFSALQGRNTGELFF. Drawing the rest from reference TRBV12-5 and TRBJ2-2, the complete variable domain is DARVTQTPRHKVTEMGQEVTMRCQPILGHNTVFWYRQTMMQGLELLAYFRNRAPLDDSGMPKDRFSAEMPDATLATLKIQPSEPRDSAVYFCASGFSALQGRNTGELFFGEGSRLTVL.

The rearrangement joins TRBV6-1 to TRBJ1-5; the match to TRBD1 covers 10 bases. This CDR3 is built from 13 residues. Germline values: CDR1 MNHNS, CDR2 SASEGT. The ends lost 10 bases at V and 6 bases at J; junction bases unmatched: 6. The CDR3 loop is CATSTGGSQPQHF. The CDR3 DNA reads as TGTGCCACTTCGACAGGGGGCAGTCAGCCCCAGCATTTT.

The V gene is TRBV27, the J gene TRBJ2-1, with no clear D. From germline, CDR1 is MNHEY and CDR2 SMNVEV (reference sequence). CDR3 size: 13 residues. With 3 bases removed from V and 7 bases from J, the gap between germline ends came to 10 bases. The CDR3 spells CASSFDYRNEQFF. The CDR3 DNA sequence: TGTGCCAGCAGTTTTGATTACCGAAATGAGCAGTTCTTC.

The chain carries TRBV28 and TRBJ1-1; TRBD1 agrees at 7 bases. The V gene's germline CDR1 is MDHEN and CDR2 SYDVKM. The CDR3 contains 15 residues. The V gene end was trimmed by 6 bases and the J gene end by 2 bases; junction bases not matched to a gene: 9. The DNA of the CDR3 is TGTGCCAGCAGCCGAGGGGGCGCCCGAAACACTGAAGCTTTCTTT. This sequence encodes CASSRGGARNTEAFF.

In DNA, the CDR3 is TGCGCCAGCAGCTTGGAGGGCAGGACCCAGTACTTC. It specifies CASSLEGRTQYF. The genes are TRBV5-1 and TRBJ2-5; unclear D gene. Trimming took 0 bases from V and 7 from J, leaving 7 bases between them. The CDR3 spans 12 residues. Germline V gene sequence: CDR1 SGHRS, CDR2 YFSETQ.

This clone showed up just a few times. The J gene is TRBJ2-6, the V gene TRBV19, with D possibly TRBD2 on 5 matching bases. CDR3 length equals 13 residues. CDR1 and CDR2 from the germline V gene are LNHDA and SQIVND (reference sequence). V gave up 6 bases and J gave up 2 bases, with 5 bases separating them. CDR3 coding DNA: TGTGCCAGTAGCGGGACTGGGGCCAACGTCCTGACTTTC. Its translation: CASSGTGANVLTF.

This clone was detected only a few times. This rearrangement joins TRBV28 to TRBJ2-3, with D possibly TRBD1 on 5 matching bases. Germline lookup yields CDR1 MDHEN and CDR2 SYDVKM. The CDR3 spans 12 residues. Between the trimmed V and J ends, which lost 8 bases and 3 bases, there was a span of 9 bases. The CDR3 spells CASRGATDTQYF. The DNA of the CDR3 is TGTGCCAGCCGTGGGGCAACAGATACGCAGTATTTT.

The rearrangement joins TRBV27 to TRBJ1-1, with D tentatively TRBD1 (5 bases). The ends were cut back, 4 bases at V and 4 bases at J, with 10 bases in the middle. This CDR3 is built from 13 residues. Germline V gene data show CDR1 as MNHEY and CDR2 as SMNVEV (reference sequence). CDR3 sequence (DNA): TGTGCCAGCAGTTGGGGGAGTGGCACTGAAGCTTTCTTT. This sequence encodes CASSWGSGTEAFF.

This sequence joins TRBV7-2 and TRBJ1-1, with a possible D match to TRBD1 (6 bases). The CDR3 totals 14 residues. V was pared by 4 bases and J by 1 base, with 10 bases between. Germline V gene sequence: CDR1 SGHTA, CDR2 FQGNSA. CDR3 sequence: CASSSLRGNTEAFF. In DNA, the CDR3 is TGTGCCAGCAGCTCTCTCAGGGGGAACACTGAAGCTTTCTTT.

This clone was observed a single time. V and J are TRBV6-4 and TRBJ2-1; TRBD2 agrees at 11 bases. The CDR3 contains 18 residues. The junction had 16 bases not matched to a gene; V was cut back by 8 bases and J by 4 bases. In germline, CDR1 is MRHNA, CDR2 SNTAGT. CDR3 amino acids: CASVGGLAGPLGYNEQFF. The CDR3 DNA follows: TGTGCCAGCGTTGGCGGACTAGCGGGCCCCCTGGGGTACAATGAGCAGTTCTTC.

The chain links TRBV5-1 to TRBJ2-1; TRBD2 matches 9 bases. V shed 4 bases and J 8 bases; nucleotides not matched to a gene: 10. The CDR3 has 15 residues. Germline V lookup: CDR1 SGHRS, CDR2 YFSETQ. This chain's CDR3 is CASSLSGRGVDEQFF. CDR3 bases: TGCGCCAGCAGCCTTAGCGGGAGAGGAGTCGATGAGCAGTTCTTC.

The chain carries TRBV13 and TRBJ1-2, with no clear D. The CDR3 has 15 residues. V was shortened by 0 bases and J by 4 bases, with 12 bases between the two germline ends. Germline loops: CDR1 PRHDT, CDR2 FYEKMQ (reference sequence). This chain's CDR3 is CASSLGPQDLYGYTF. DNA of the CDR3: TGTGCCAGCAGCTTAGGCCCCCAGGACCTCTATGGCTACACCTTC.

This clone was detected only a few times. The chain carries TRBV5-6 and TRBJ1-4, with a weak D call TRBD1 (5 bases). Trimming took off 0 bases at V and 9 bases at J, with 15 bases between the two ends. The CDR3 spans 15 residues. Germline V CDR1 and CDR2: SGHDT, YYEEEE. CDR3 loop: CASSLEGPRNQKLFF. The CDR3 region has the DNA TGTGCCAGCAGCTTGGAGGGACCGAGAAACCAAAAACTGTTTTTT.

This chain connects TRBV6-4 to TRBJ2-1; no firm D call. The V end was cut by 0 bases, the J end by 0 bases, with 6 bases between. Germline V gives CDR1 MRHNA, CDR2 SNTAGT. This CDR3 contains 15 residues. The CDR3 region has the DNA TGTGCCAGCAGTGACTCTGCTAACTCCTACAATGAGCAGTTCTTC. It encodes CASSDSANSYNEQFF.

The chain couples TRBV10-3 to TRBJ1-3; no firm D call. The CDR3 length is 13 residues. Trimming cost V 3 bases and J 2 bases, with 5 bases left between them. CDR1 and CDR2 (germline): ENHRY, SYGVKD. Written as DNA, the CDR3 is TGTGCCATCAGTGACCCTACTGGAAACACCATATATTTT. Translating gives CAISDPTGNTIYF.

This sequence joins TRBV19 and TRBJ1-2; D possibly corresponds to TRBD1 (5 bases). The V gene lost 8 bases and the J gene lost 4 bases, with 14 bases spanning the gap. CDR1 is LNHDA, CDR2 SQIVND, per germline (reference sequence). There are 13 residues in the CDR3. The CDR3 protein is CASGDRGGYGYTF. The CDR3 DNA reads TGTGCCAGTGGGGACCGGGGGGGCTATGGCTACACCTTC.